Shown below are 5 T cell receptor beta chains from a single sample sequenced in a study of cytomegalovirus exposure and HLA in healthy donors. In the PCR, 60 Vbeta and 13 Jbeta primers were used. TCRdb's copy holds only in-frame clones and misses some; the assay was immunoSEQ multiplex PCR. The sample consists of 180,000 or so clones, roughly 75% of them appearing once. Sequenced: PBMCs. The source is a woman aged 30 to 39 in good health and CMV-seronegative.

The gene calls are TRBV6-1 and TRBJ2-7, with TRBD2 matching 11 bases. Germline loops: CDR1 MNHNS, CDR2 SASEGT. The CDR3 spans 15 residues. J was trimmed by 0 bases and V by 4 bases; bases with no gene match: 2. In DNA, the CDR3 is TGTGCCAGCAGTGGGACTAGCGGGTACTCCTACGAGCAGTACTTC. Protein sequence: CASSGTSGYSYEQYF.

V gene TRBV19 combines with J gene TRBJ1-4; 7 nucleotides match TRBD1. Germline lookup yields CDR1 LNHDA and CDR2 SQIVND (reference sequence). After removal of 7 bases from V and 3 bases from J, the junction contained 8 bases not matched to a gene. The CDR3 loop spans 15 amino acids. CDR3: CASTPRGLSNEKLFF. The CDR3 DNA sequence: TGTGCCAGTACCCCGAGGGGGCTTTCTAATGAAAAACTGTTTTTT.

The chain uses TRBV27 and TRBJ1-4; TRBD1 aligns across 11 bases. This CDR3 is 17 amino acids long. Per the germline V gene, CDR1 is MNHEY and CDR2 is SMNVEV (reference sequence). V shed 3 bases, J shed 4 bases, and the junction held 7 bases outside the gene matches. CDR3 in DNA: TGTGCCAGCAGTTTGTGGGGACAGGGGGTCCTTAATGAAAAACTGTTTTTT. Protein sequence: CASSLWGQGVLNEKLFF.

The chain combines TRBV11-2 with TRBJ2-1; 11 bases line up with TRBD2. CDR1 and CDR2 (germline): SGHAT, FQNNGV. The J segment lost 7 bases and the V segment lost 3 bases, leaving 5 bases of the junction unmatched. This CDR3 spans 15 amino acids. In nucleotides, the CDR3 is TGTGCCAGCAGCTTGGGACTAGCGGTGCCAAATGAGCAGTTCTTC. Translation gives CASSLGLAVPNEQFF.

This sequence joins TRBV18 and TRBJ2-5, with 10 bases matching TRBD1. The CDR3 covers 14 residues. V trimming: 3 bases; J trimming: 5 bases; junction bases outside the gene matches: 3. The germline CDR1 and CDR2 sequences are KGHSH and LQKENI. As DNA, the CDR3 is TGTGCCAGCTCACCTCGGGACAGGGGCGAGACCCAGTACTTC. Protein product: CASSPRDRGETQYF. Supplemented by reference TRBV18 and TRBJ2-5, the full variable domain reads NAGVMQNPRHLVRRRGQEARLRCSPMKGHSHVYWYRQLPEEGLKFMVYLQKENIIDESGMPKERFSAEFPKEGPSILRIQQVVRGDSAAYFCASSPRDRGETQYFGPGTRLLVL.